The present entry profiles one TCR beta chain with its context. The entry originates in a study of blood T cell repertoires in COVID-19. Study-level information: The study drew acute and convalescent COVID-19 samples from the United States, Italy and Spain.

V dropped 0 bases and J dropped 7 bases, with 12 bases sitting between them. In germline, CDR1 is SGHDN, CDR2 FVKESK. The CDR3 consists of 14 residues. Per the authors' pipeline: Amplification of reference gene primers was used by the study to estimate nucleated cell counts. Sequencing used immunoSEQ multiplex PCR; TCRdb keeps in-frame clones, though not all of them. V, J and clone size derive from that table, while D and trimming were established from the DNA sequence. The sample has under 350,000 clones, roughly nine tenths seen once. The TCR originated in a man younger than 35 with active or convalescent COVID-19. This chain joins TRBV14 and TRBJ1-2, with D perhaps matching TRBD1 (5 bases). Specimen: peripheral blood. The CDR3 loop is CASSQDLFGGGYTF. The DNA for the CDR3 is TGTGCCAGCAGCCAAGATCTTTTCGGGGGTGGCTACACCTTC.